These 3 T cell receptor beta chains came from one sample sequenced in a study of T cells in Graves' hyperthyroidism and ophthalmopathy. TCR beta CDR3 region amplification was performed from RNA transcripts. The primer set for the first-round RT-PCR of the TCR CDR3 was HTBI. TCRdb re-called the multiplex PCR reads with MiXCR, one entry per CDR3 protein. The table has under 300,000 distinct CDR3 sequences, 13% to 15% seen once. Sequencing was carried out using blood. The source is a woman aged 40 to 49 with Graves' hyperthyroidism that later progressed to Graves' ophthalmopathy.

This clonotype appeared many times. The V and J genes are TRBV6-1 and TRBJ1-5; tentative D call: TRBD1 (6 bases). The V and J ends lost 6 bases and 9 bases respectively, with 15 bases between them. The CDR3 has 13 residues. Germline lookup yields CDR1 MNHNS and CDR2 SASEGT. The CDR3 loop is CASSPLSRGPQHF. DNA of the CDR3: TGTGCCAGCAGCCCATTGTCCAGGGGGCCCCAGCATTTT.

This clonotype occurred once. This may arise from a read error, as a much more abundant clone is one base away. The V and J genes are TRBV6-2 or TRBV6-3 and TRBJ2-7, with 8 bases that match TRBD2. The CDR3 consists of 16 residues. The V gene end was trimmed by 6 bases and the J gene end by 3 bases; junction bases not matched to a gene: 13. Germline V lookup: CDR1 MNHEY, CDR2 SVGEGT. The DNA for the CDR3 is TGTGCCAGCAGACCTACCGGGACTAGGATTATCTACGAGCAGTACTTC. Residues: CASRPTGTRIIYEQYF.

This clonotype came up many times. The CDR3 bases are TGTGCCAGCAGCCAAGGACTAGCAAAGGGCATTCAGTACTTC. Translation gives CASSQGLAKGIQYF. The chain couples TRBV3-1 to TRBJ2-4; 7 bases agree with TRBD2. Germline lookup yields CDR1 LGHDT and CDR2 YNNKEL (reference sequence). The V and J ends lost 1 base and 9 bases, in that order; junction bases with no gene match: 6. The CDR3 runs 14 residues.